This T cell receptor (beta chain) was observed in a study of blood T cell repertoires in COVID-19. Study summary: Italy, Spain and the United States were the sources of the convalescent and acute COVID-19 samples. The cDNA or gDNA used as material had been derived from T cells, B-cell-depleted T cells, or PBMCs.

In its sample, this clone was seen once. Authors' data handling: Nucleated cell counts were estimated from reference gene primer amplification. The repertoire was sequenced with immunoSEQ multiplex PCR; TCRdb's copy has only in-frame clones and lacks some. V and J calls and clone size are copied from that table; D and trimming were computed from the DNA. The table records approximately 70,000 clones, 90% of them present only once. The germline V gene has CDR1 SGHAT and CDR2 FQNNGV. The V and J ends lost 0 bases and 3 bases, in that order; junction bases with no gene match: 3. This CDR3 region has 15 residues.

The V call is TRBV11-2, the J call TRBJ2-7, with TRBD2 matching over 9 bases. The sample consisted of peripheral blood. This receptor was taken from a human donor in a cohort sampled during active COVID-19. In DNA, the CDR3 is TGTGCCAGCAGCTTAGATAGGCGGGGGGGCTACGAGCAGTACTTC. It codes for CASSLDRRGGYEQYF.